This is a list of T cell receptor beta chains from one sample in a study of neurological immune-mediated disorders. Via MiXCR, TCRdb re-called the 5' RACE reads, giving one row per CDR3 protein. The sample has about 79,000 distinct CDR3 sequences, roughly 15% seen once. Sequencing was performed on PBMCs. These receptors were taken from a woman aged 50 to 60 in good health. CDR3s include the opening cysteine and the closing phenylalanine or tryptophan. Fields, in order: J gene, clone size, V gene, CDR3 protein. Only part of the rows carry a size: once, few, many, or a class if the clone is expanded.

J: TRBJ1-4; size: many; V: TRBV3-1; CDR3: CASSRKGTARNEKLFF
J: TRBJ2-5; size: many; V: TRBV11-3; CDR3: CASRGPEYQETQYF
J: TRBJ2-7; size: many; V: TRBV5-1; CDR3: CASSLGPEQYF
J: TRBJ1-3; size: many; V: TRBV13; CDR3: CASSLDSSSGNTIYF
J: TRBJ1-1; size: many; V: TRBV28; CDR3: CASSRQVFTEAFF
J: TRBJ2-7; size: many; V: TRBV20-1; CDR3: CSAHPGQGAYEQYF
J: TRBJ2-3; size: many; V: TRBV5-1; CDR3: CASSLVVTDTQYF
J: TRBJ2-7; size: many; V: TRBV5-1; CDR3: CASRQGTITSYEQYF
J: TRBJ2-5; size: many; V: TRBV5-1; CDR3: CASSFRQVQETQYF
J: TRBJ2-1; size: many; V: TRBV9; CDR3: CASSVGASGRTNNEQFF
J: TRBJ2-1; size: few; V: TRBV5-1; CDR3: CASSLRSTNTGSLYNEQFF
J: TRBJ2-1; size: .; V: TRBV9; CDR3: CTSSVCLGNEQFF
J: TRBJ2-1; size: many; V: TRBV20-1; CDR3: CSALDRMGYNEQFF
J: TRBJ2-7; size: .; V: TRBV28; CDR3: CATLKEDSYEQYF
J: TRBJ2-2; size: .; V: TRBV7-2; CDR3: CASSSPGEHPTGELFF
J: TRBJ2-1; size: many; V: TRBV29-1; CDR3: CSARREPVGLLREQFF
J: TRBJ1-1; size: many; V: TRBV5-1; CDR3: CASSYQTGGNTEAFF
J: TRBJ2-7; size: .; V: TRBV18; CDR3: CASSPGFLGYIDEQYF
J: TRBJ2-2; size: .; V: TRBV11-2; CDR3: CASSYGELFF
J: TRBJ2-7; size: many; V: TRBV5-1; CDR3: CASSSPGAYEQYF
J: TRBJ1-1; size: many; V: TRBV20-1; CDR3: CSAKAGGWNTEAFF
J: TRBJ2-2; size: .; V: TRBV5-1; CDR3: CASSFGGPSKTGALFF
J: TRBJ2-1; size: .; V: TRBV5-1; CDR3: CASTPPSGTYYEQFF
J: TRBJ1-1; size: many; V: TRBV29-1; CDR3: CSAGTALNTEAFF
J: TRBJ2-2; size: many; V: TRBV5-1; CDR3: CASSSMTGADTGELFF
J: TRBJ1-3; size: many; V: TRBV20-1; CDR3: CSAPERTGGNTIYF
J: TRBJ2-2; size: many; V: TRBV5-1; CDR3: CASSLSLAGVAGELFF
J: TRBJ1-2; size: many; V: TRBV5-1; CDR3: CASSATRYGYTF
J: TRBJ1-6; size: many; V: TRBV3-1; CDR3: CASSQGDPLHF
J: TRBJ2-5; size: many; V: TRBV7-9; CDR3: CASSARQGMGETQYF
J: TRBJ2-7; size: many; V: TRBV20-1; CDR3: CSARPAASSYEQYF
J: TRBJ2-7; size: many; V: TRBV14; CDR3: CASSQEWGSDEQYF
J: TRBJ2-1; size: .; V: TRBV5-1; CDR3: CASSLVPGTTHKEQFF
J: TRBJ2-1; size: many; V: TRBV5-1; CDR3: CASSLPGDEQFF
J: TRBJ2-5; size: many; V: TRBV7-3; CDR3: CASSPRPGPQETQYF
J: TRBJ1-2; size: few; V: TRBV6-5; CDR3: CASSYSADGANYGYTF
J: TRBJ1-4; size: .; V: TRBV6-5; CDR3: CASSYSRGLSNEKLFF
J: TRBJ1-4; size: many; V: TRBV7-2; CDR3: CASSLATGLNEKLFF
J: TRBJ2-7; size: many; V: TRBV12-3/TRBV12-4; CDR3: CASSPGLLGEQYF
J: TRBJ1-5; size: many; V: TRBV27; CDR3: CASSRLGGSNQPQHF
J: TRBJ1-1; size: many; V: TRBV14; CDR3: CASSQARGGTEAFF
J: TRBJ2-1; size: many; V: TRBV24-1; CDR3: CATSETLAGSAYNEQFF
J: TRBJ2-1; size: few; V: TRBV7-9; CDR3: CASSLAPTGPNAQFF
J: TRBJ2-7; size: many; V: TRBV29-1; CDR3: CSVAGVQGAMAYEQYF
J: TRBJ2-7; size: .; V: TRBV14; CDR3: CASSQYRRYEQYF
J: TRBJ2-7; size: many; V: TRBV5-1; CDR3: CASSQSAGLNEQYF
J: TRBJ1-2; size: .; V: TRBV27; CDR3: CASSAGLAGRYGYTF
J: TRBJ1-2; size: many; V: TRBV5-1; CDR3: CASSLGRDDLGYTF
J: TRBJ2-3; size: many; V: TRBV5-5; CDR3: CASTLDREDTQYF
J: TRBJ2-1; size: many; V: TRBV5-5; CDR3: CASSLLPRGNEQFF
J: TRBJ2-1; size: many; V: TRBV24-1; CDR3: CATSDLGAGDYNEQFF
J: TRBJ2-2; size: many; V: TRBV12-3/TRBV12-4; CDR3: CASSSLGPLNTGELFF
J: TRBJ2-2; size: many; V: TRBV7-2; CDR3: CASSSVAGAKTGELFF
J: TRBJ2-3; size: many; V: TRBV9; CDR3: CASSVGGLAASDTQYF